This T cell receptor (beta chain) was obtained from a study of T cells in Graves' hyperthyroidism and ophthalmopathy (dated by TCRdb to about 2019). Regarding the complete study: Peripheral blood was sampled at the time of initial diagnosis, prior to any treatment. To identify distinguishing TCR V-J signatures, a discovery cohort of some 100 patients was used, comprising 43 with Graves' ophthalmopathy and around 57 with stable Graves' hyperthyroidism. Prospective prediction of ophthalmopathy was tested in an independent validation cohort of 18 to 20 hyperthyroidism patients and some 17 patients who later progressed to ophthalmopathy. The approximately 98 discovery patients were randomly divided into training and test sets at a 7:3 ratio. In about 6 Graves' hyperthyroidism patients, the study also compared T-cell repertoires from thyroid tissue with T-cell repertoires from blood. After sampling, hyperthyroidism patients received methimazole starting at 30 mg daily, and ophthalmopathy patients received high-dose intravenous methylprednisolone. TCR Vbeta CDR3 sequencing of roughly 140 peripheral blood samples (43 ophthalmopathy, 75 hyperthyroidism and some 17 progressor patients) is reported in the paper. What the study reported, not specific to this receptor: No statistical method was used to fix the sample size in advance, and group allocation was not hidden from the investigators. Most expanded thyroid clonotypes (frequency above 0.001) were also found in blood, which suggests that blood repertoires may mirror thyroid immune responses. In validation, progression to ophthalmopathy was predicted by the model with more than 65% sensitivity and roughly 76% specificity, a median of approximately 6.5 months before onset. In cross-validation, a model built on a 13 V-J signature told ophthalmopathy apart from stable hyperthyroidism with under 90% sensitivity and approximately 81% specificity, and in testing the same model reached 80%/75%.

V has 5 bases trimmed and J has 1 base trimmed; junction bases matching no gene number 10. From the cysteine through the phenylalanine, the CDR3 covers 17 amino acids. Only the CDR3 DNA stays, 51 bases, in frame from base 1. CDR1 and CDR2, looked up from the germline V gene, are SGHVS and FNYEAQ. This clonotype was found many times. Its antigen is currently not known. Base qualities are not recorded, but no much larger clone differs from it by a single base. The TCR beta CDR3 regions were amplified from RNA transcripts. The first round of RT-PCR for the TCR CDR3 was performed with the HTBI primer set and the Qiagen OneStep RT-PCR kit. A second multiplex PCR round built the libraries, followed by size selection and purification. Libraries were sequenced paired-end with 100 bp reads on an Illumina HiSeq2000. The source study handled its data this way. SOAPnuke was used to process the raw data, removing reads that contained adapters or uncalled bases, had a mean Phred below 15, or lacked an exact match to the constant primer or identifier. COPE v1.2.5 was used to merge the high-quality paired reads, and each unique nucleotide sequence was defined as a clonotype. MiTCR v1.1 was used to align the clonotypes against IMGT TRBV, TRBD and TRBJ reference segments. Only V-J combinations with frequency above 0.0001, covering 99% to 99.2% of repertoires, were analysed. A TCS score was defined as the ratio between F50 (clonal expansion) and ExV (chaos), using BLOSUM62-based TCRdist between CDR3 peptides within each V-J. Welch's t-statistics and random forest reduced just over 500 V-J features to some 14, which were used in a naive Bayes classifier (R e1071). The raw public data were reprocessed by TCRdb itself: fastp quality trimming at Q25, MiXCR clonotype calling, in-frame beta chains only. Each CDR3 protein gets just one entry, which takes the most common genes and DNA from the rows behind it. Clone size and V and J calls follow TCRdb, not the original study. For this sample there are approximately 720,000 distinct CDR3 sequences; roughly 20% appear just once. 16% of the sample is in the top ten clones.

The hyperthyroidism patients were between 18 and 65 years old and newly diagnosed, with a disease duration of less than 2 months. Patients with uncontrolled infections, other autoimmune diseases, pregnancy or lactation were excluded. Clinical symptoms, serum thyroxine and TRAb, thyroid ultrasound, and orbital computed tomography formed the basis for the diagnoses. Blood from progressor patients was drawn when they were first diagnosed with hyperthyroidism, before any ophthalmopathy symptoms appeared. Ficoll-Paque density gradient centrifugation was used to isolate PBMCs from 8.5 to 10 ml of fresh peripheral blood. Progressor patients were defined as those initially diagnosed with Graves' hyperthyroidism in whom ophthalmopathy developed during follow-up. Total RNA was extracted using Trizol reagent, and RNA quality was assessed on an Agilent 2100 Bioanalyzer.

The sequencing input was blood. The source of this sequence is a woman between 45 and 60 years old with Graves' hyperthyroidism that later progressed to Graves' ophthalmopathy. The rearrangement combines TRBV7-6 with TRBJ2-3; 9 bases in the middle match TRBD2. Read as DNA, the sequence is TGTGCCAGCAGCCGCCAGGCTAGCGGGGATCGCACAGATACGCAGTATTTT. It translates to CASSRQASGDRTDTQYF.